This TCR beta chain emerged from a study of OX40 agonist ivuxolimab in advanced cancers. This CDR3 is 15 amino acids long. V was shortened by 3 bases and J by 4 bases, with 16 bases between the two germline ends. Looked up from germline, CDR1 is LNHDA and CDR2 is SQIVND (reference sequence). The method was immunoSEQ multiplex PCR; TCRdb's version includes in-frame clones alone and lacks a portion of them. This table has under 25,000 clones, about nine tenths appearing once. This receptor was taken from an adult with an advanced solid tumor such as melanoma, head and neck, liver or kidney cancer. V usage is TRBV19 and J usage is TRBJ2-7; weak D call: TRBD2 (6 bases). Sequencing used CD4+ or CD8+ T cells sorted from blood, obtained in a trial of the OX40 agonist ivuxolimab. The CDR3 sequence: CASSIGGKLGYEQYF. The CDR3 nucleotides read TGTGCCAGTAGTATTGGAGGGAAGCTGGGGTACGAGCAGTACTTC.